A selection of T cell receptor beta chains follows, all from one sample in a study of T cell responses to AZD1222 COVID-19 vaccine. Sequencing used immunoSEQ multiplex PCR; TCRdb keeps in-frame clones, though not all of them. The sample holds fewer than 200,000 clones, around 90% seen once. The specimen comprised peripheral blood, sampled 28 days after the second AZD1222 dose. These TCRs come from an adult who received the AZD1222 COVID-19 vaccine. Both conserved end residues are part of each CDR3. Each record gives: clone size, D gene, CDR3 length, J gene, V gene, CDR3 DNA, CDR3 protein. The D gene is left open where the match is weak. Clone size, where shown, is once, few, many, or a class for clones that have expanded.

- - 11 TRBJ2-5 TRBV28 TGTGCCAGCATGAAGTACGAGACCCAGTACTTC CASMKYETQYF
- - 12 TRBJ2-2 TRBV29-1 TGCAGCGTTGCCAGGGGCACCGGGGAGCTGTTTTTT CSVARGTGELFF
- TRBD2 14 TRBJ2-1 TRBV30 TGTGCCTGGAGTAAACTTAGGCGGGAGAATGAGCAGTTCTTC CAWSKLRRENEQFF
- TRBD2 14 TRBJ2-7 TRBV10-3 TGTGCCATCAGTGAGGCCGGGAGGGCCCACGAGCAGTACTTC CAISEAGRAHEQYF
- - 15 TRBJ2-7 TRBV19 TGTGCCAGTACTCCCGGTTCTACAGGTCCCTACGAGCAGTACTTC CASTPGSTGPYEQYF
- - 13 TRBJ1-6 TRBV2 TGTGCCAGCACCCGGGACTTTAATTCACCCCTCCACTTT CASTRDFNSPLHF
once TRBD1 13 TRBJ1-2 TRBV14 TGTGCCAGCAGCCGAGACAGGGTTCATGGCTACACCTTC CASSRDRVHGYTF
few - 13 TRBJ2-1 TRBV19 TGTGCCAGTAGCAATATGGCTCTAATAGAGCAGTTCTTC CASSNMALIEQFF
- TRBD1 16 TRBJ1-5 TRBV6-1 TGTGCCAGCAGTGACCGAAACCGGGACAGGGGATGGCCCCAGCATTTT CASSDRNRDRGWPQHF
- TRBD1 15 TRBJ1-1 TRBV7-2 TGTGCCAGCAGCTTCCGGACAGGGCACGGCACTGAAGCTTTCTTT CASSFRTGHGTEAFF
- TRBD1 14 TRBJ1-1 TRBV11-1 TGTGCCAGCAGACCCACAGGGGTGGGCACTGAAGCTTTCTTT CASRPTGVGTEAFF
- - 11 TRBJ2-7 TRBV28 TGTGCCAGCGGGCAATCCTACGAGCAGTACTTC CASGQSYEQYF
- - 16 TRBJ1-2 TRBV7-2 TGTGCCAGCAGCTTACCAAAACAGGGACGAGGCTATGGCTACACCTTC CASSLPKQGRGYGYTF
- TRBD1 17 TRBJ1-6 TRBV14 TGTGCCAGCAGCCAAGGAAAACAGGGGGCGTATAATTCACCCCTCCACTTT CASSQGKQGAYNSPLHF
- TRBD2 17 TRBJ2-3 TRBV11-3 TGTGCCAGCAGCTTAGACGGGACTAGCGGACCCACAGATACGCAGTATTTT CASSLDGTSGPTDTQYF